Below, 27 T cell receptor beta chains from the same sample are listed, as sequenced in a study of a mutant IDH1 vaccine in newly diagnosed glioma. Documented time point: baseline, week 1 (first vaccination visit). Treatment defined: pre-vaccination baseline after standard-of-care therapy. Sequencing was performed with immunoSEQ multiplex PCR; in TCRdb, only in-frame clones are kept and a portion is missing. The sample has tens of thousands of clones, over 85% seen once. This material consisted of PBMCs, taken from a glioma patient treated with radiotherapy, temozolomide or both. The receptors were sampled from a man aged 18 to 30 with glioma.

This chain connects TRBV15 to TRBJ2-1, with a tentative D call TRBD2 (5 bases). Germline CDR1 is LNHNV and CDR2 is YYDKDF (reference sequence). The CDR3 runs to 14 residues. With 5 bases removed from V and 5 bases from J, the gap between germline ends came to 13 bases. The CDR3 sequence: CATSVGRENNEQFF. As DNA, the CDR3 is TGTGCCACCAGCGTAGGACGGGAAAACAATGAGCAGTTCTTC. Combining the CDR3 with reference TRBV15 and TRBJ2-1 gives the whole variable domain DAMVIQNPRYQVTQFGKPVTLSCSQTLNHNVMYWYQQKSSQAPKLLFHYYDKDFNNEADTPDNFQSRRPNTSFCFLDIRSPGLGDTAMYLCATSVGRENNEQFFGPGTRLTVL.

This chain connects TRBV28 to TRBJ2-7; D not certain. Per germline, CDR1 MDHEN and CDR2 SYDVKM. The CDR3 covers 15 residues. V lost 8 bases to trimming and J lost 0 bases, with 17 bases between them. The CDR3 sequence: CASALRGSRSYEQYF. In nucleotides, the CDR3 is TGTGCCAGCGCCCTTCGTGGCTCCCGCTCCTACGAGCAGTACTTC.

The J gene is TRBJ2-5, the V gene TRBV18; the D is unclear. The germline gives CDR1 KGHSH, CDR2 LQKENI. CDR3 length equals 13 residues. Trimming took 3 bases from V and 2 from J, leaving 7 bases between them. The DNA of the CDR3 is TGTGCCAGCTCACCCTCAGAGCAAGAGACCCAGTACTTC. Encoded protein: CASSPSEQETQYF.

This sequence joins TRBV7-2 and TRBJ2-1, with D possibly TRBD2 on 6 matching bases. This CDR3 has 13 amino acids. V dropped 11 bases and J dropped 10 bases, with 21 bases sitting between them. The germline V gene has CDR1 SGHTA and CDR2 FQGNSA. CDR3 nucleotide sequence: TGTGCCTCAGCGGGCGGCGCGCGGGAAGAGCAGTTCTTC. Protein: CASAGGAREEQFF.

This chain uses TRBV9 with TRBJ1-5; maybe TRBD1 (5 bases). Trimming removed 1 base from V and 6 bases from J, with 11 bases in between. The CDR3 has 14 residues. Germline V gene sequence: CDR1 SGDLS, CDR2 YYNGEE. The CDR3 loop reads CASSVRGLTQPQHF. In nucleotides, the CDR3 is TGTGCCAGCAGCGTACGGGGGTTGACTCAGCCCCAGCATTTT. Together with reference TRBV9 and TRBJ1-5, the CDR3 gives the full variable domain: DSGVTQTPKHLITATGQRVTLRCSPRSGDLSVYWYQQSLDQGLQFLIQYYNGEERAKGNILERFSAQQFPDLHSELNLSSLELGDSALYFCASSVRGLTQPQHFGDGTRLSIL.

This clone was recorded once. The V and J genes are TRBV28 and TRBJ2-5; TRBD1 matches 9 bases. V gave up 6 bases and J gave up 5 bases; unmatched junction bases: 7. The germline V gene encodes CDR1 MDHEN and CDR2 SYDVKM. The CDR3 is 14 amino acids. CDR3 protein: CASRTGTGWETQYF. In DNA form, the CDR3 reads TGTGCCAGCAGAACCGGGACAGGGTGGGAGACCCAGTACTTC.

On this clone: At one end, the junction sequence differs from germline, possibly due to a read error. The CDR3 loop reads CASSPASGSIQPQHF. CDR3 nucleotide sequence: TGTGCCAGCAGTCCGGCCAGTGGCAGCATTCAGCCCCAGCATTTT. The gene calls are TRBV27 and TRBJ1-5; no clear D. Per germline, CDR1 MNHEY and CDR2 SMNVEV (reference sequence). The CDR3 contains 15 residues.

This clone was counted once. This chain uses TRBV27 with TRBJ1-1; 10 bases are shared with TRBD1. The CDR3 consists of 20 residues. Trimming removed 3 bases from V and 0 bases from J; junction bases left unmatched: 16. Germline assignment: CDR1 MNHEY and CDR2 SMNVEV (reference sequence). The CDR3 loop is CASSLSFTPGTGALNTEAFF. As DNA, the CDR3 is TGTGCCAGCAGTTTGTCATTCACCCCCGGGACAGGGGCCCTGAACACTGAAGCTTTCTTT.

The rearrangement joins TRBV6-5 to TRBJ2-3, with D perhaps given as TRBD1 or TRBD2 (7 bases each). Trimming stripped 6 bases from V and 3 bases from J, with 13 bases between. The CDR3 has 14 residues. Looked up from germline, CDR1 is MNHEY and CDR2 is SVGAGI. The DNA of the CDR3 is TGTGCCAGCAGCCCCAGGGGGGGTACAGATACGCAGTATTTT. Translating it yields CASSPRGGTDTQYF.

The chain joins TRBV6-5 to TRBJ1-1, with D possibly TRBD1 on 6 matching bases. CDR3 length: 15 amino acids. Germline values: CDR1 MNHEY, CDR2 SVGAGI. V was trimmed by 6 bases and J by 4 bases, leaving 18 bases between them. The DNA of the CDR3 is TGTGCCAGCAGATCACAGGGAGCTGGCACCACTGAAGCTTTCTTT. Encoded protein: CASRSQGAGTTEAFF.

The chain employs TRBV4-2 and TRBJ1-5; 7 nucleotides align to TRBD1. Germline V gene sequence: CDR1 LGHNA, CDR2 YNFKEQ. The V segment lost 0 bases and the J segment 3 bases; nucleotides outside the gene matches: 11. This CDR3 comprises 18 residues. CDR3 in amino acids: CASSQDRSAGGNNQPQHF. The CDR3 DNA reads TGTGCCAGCAGCCAAGATCGATCGGCAGGGGGAAACAATCAGCCCCAGCATTTT.

This clone appeared a single time. V usage is TRBV6-5 and J usage is TRBJ2-1; no clear D gene. CDR3 length equals 14 residues. Germline lookup yields CDR1 MNHEY and CDR2 SVGAGI. With 5 bases removed from V and 5 bases from J, the gap between germline ends came to 13 bases. The CDR3 spells CASSPPSNHNEQFF. CDR3 in DNA: TGTGCCAGCAGTCCCCCAAGCAACCACAATGAGCAGTTCTTC.

The chain recombines TRBV30 with TRBJ1-5; D call uncertain. This CDR3 is built from 11 residues. Germline loops: CDR1 GTSNPN, CDR2 SVGIG (reference sequence). Trimming stripped 2 bases from V and 7 bases from J, with 6 bases between. CDR3 nucleotide sequence: TGTGCCTGGAGTCCGGTCCAGCCCCAGCATTTT. Residues: CAWSPVQPQHF.

This clone has a single count. The chain has TRBV19 and TRBJ2-7; 9 nucleotides match TRBD2. V was clipped by 3 bases and J by 4 bases; unmatched bases: 7. The V gene's germline CDR1 is LNHDA and CDR2 SQIVND (reference sequence). This CDR3 has 15 amino acids. CDR3 DNA: TGTGCCAGTAGTATTCGCCTAGCGGGATCGTACGAGCAGTACTTC. Encoded protein: CASSIRLAGSYEQYF.

The CDR3 protein is CSVSAVSREAFF. The CDR3 DNA reads TGCAGCGTTTCGGCGGTCTCACGGGAAGCTTTCTTT. The chain is built from TRBV29-1 and TRBJ1-1; no definite D call. The CDR3 covers 12 residues. V was pared by 5 bases and J by 8 bases, with 15 bases between. The germline V gene encodes CDR1 SQVTM and CDR2 ANQGSEA.

The chain combines TRBV18 with TRBJ2-3; the D call may be TRBD1 or TRBD2 (6 bases each). V shed 4 bases and J shed 3 bases, with 14 bases lying between them. The CDR3 sequence is 15 residues long. Germline V gene sequence: CDR1 KGHSH, CDR2 LQKENI. The CDR3 bases are TGTGCCAGCTCACTACAGGGAGGTCAAACAGATACGCAGTATTTT. Its protein is CASSLQGGQTDTQYF.

The rearrangement uses TRBV30 and TRBJ1-5, with 8 bases fitting TRBD1. The V and J ends lost 6 bases and 7 bases, in that order; junction bases with no gene match: 5. CDR3 size: 12 residues. Germline V lookup: CDR1 GTSNPN, CDR2 SVGIG (reference sequence). CDR3 protein: CACSGGTQPQHF. The CDR3 nucleotides are TGTGCCTGTTCAGGGGGCACGCAGCCCCAGCATTTT.

J is TRBJ2-2 and V is TRBV7-9, with TRBD1 as a possible D gene (5 bases). This CDR3 comprises 15 residues. V shed 2 bases and J shed 5 bases, with 12 bases lying between them. The germline V gene encodes CDR1 SEHNR and CDR2 FQNEAQ (reference sequence). CDR3 in amino acids: CASSLSGINTGELFF. CDR3 in DNA: TGTGCCAGCAGCTTATCAGGGATTAATACCGGGGAGCTGTTTTTT.

The rearrangement uses TRBV10-2 and TRBJ1-4; D remains ambiguous. Per the germline V gene, CDR1 is WSHSY and CDR2 is SAAADI. With 6 bases removed from V and 2 bases from J, the gap between germline ends came to 7 bases. The CDR3 runs 13 residues. The CDR3 DNA follows: TGCGCCAGCAGGACGGCTACTAATGAAAAACTGTTTTTT. This encodes CASRTATNEKLFF.

The chain employs TRBV27 and TRBJ2-1; 9 nucleotides match TRBD2. J lost 4 bases, V lost 3 bases, and 4 bases had no gene match. CDR3 length equals 15 residues. CDR1 is MNHEY, CDR2 SMNVEV, per germline (reference sequence). CDR3 in amino acids: CASSFAGGPYNEQFF. CDR3 DNA: TGTGCCAGCAGTTTCGCGGGAGGGCCATACAATGAGCAGTTCTTC.

The rearrangement links TRBV7-9 to TRBJ1-3, with 8 bases fitting TRBD1. Trimming at V came to 5 bases and at J to 3 bases, leaving 9 bases not matched to a gene. CDR3 length equals 16 residues. In germline, CDR1 is SEHNR, CDR2 FQNEAQ (reference sequence). In nucleotides, the CDR3 is TGTGCCAGCAGCCCGAGGGGACAGGTGGATGGAAACACCATATATTTT. This gives the protein CASSPRGQVDGNTIYF.

This clone appeared once. The V call is TRBV10-3, the J call TRBJ2-7; D remains unclear. The V and J ends lost 4 bases and 2 bases respectively, with 18 bases between them. Germline V lookup: CDR1 ENHRY, CDR2 SYGVKD. The CDR3 has 16 amino acids. The CDR3 DNA reads as TGTGCCATCAGTGTTGGCAGCCCGAGAGGAACCTACGAGCAGTACTTC. Protein: CAISVGSPRGTYEQYF.

This sequence joins TRBV4-2 and TRBJ2-1; TRBD2 matches at 11 bases. The junction had 8 bases not matched to a gene; V was cut back by 3 bases and J by 10 bases. This CDR3 comprises 15 residues. In germline, CDR1 is LGHNA, CDR2 YNFKEQ. The CDR3 sequence: CASSHPLAGVVEQFF. The CDR3, as DNA: TGTGCCAGCAGCCACCCACTAGCGGGAGTGGTGGAGCAGTTCTTC.

V gene TRBV19 combines with J gene TRBJ2-2, with TRBD1 matching over 8 bases. The CDR3 has 15 amino acids. After removal of 6 bases from V and 1 base from J, the junction contained 4 bases not matched to a gene. The germline V gene has CDR1 LNHDA and CDR2 SQIVND (reference sequence). CDR3 loop: CASSLTGGNTGELFF. The CDR3, as DNA: TGTGCCAGTAGCCTTACAGGGGGGAACACCGGGGAGCTGTTTTTT.

The chain couples TRBV29-1 to TRBJ2-7, with 13 bases aligning to TRBD2. The length of the CDR3 is 14 residues. The germline V gene has CDR1 SQVTM and CDR2 ANQGSEA. V shed 6 bases, J shed 2 bases, and the junction held 4 bases outside the gene matches. CDR3 nucleotide sequence: TGCAGCGTGGGAGGGACTAGCGGGACCTACGAGCAGTACTTC. It yields the protein CSVGGTSGTYEQYF.

This sequence joins TRBV30 and TRBJ1-1; D gene ambiguous. The CDR3 consists of 13 residues. V dropped 0 bases and J dropped 3 bases, with 8 bases sitting between them. Germline CDR1 GTSNPN, CDR2 SVGIG (reference sequence). The CDR3 DNA is TGTGCCTGGAGTGTTGACATTGACACTGAAGCTTTCTTT. Amino acids: CAWSVDIDTEAFF. The full variable domain, completed using reference TRBV30 and TRBJ1-1, is SQTIHQWPATLVQPVGSPLSLECTVEGTSNPNLYWYRQAAGRGLQLLFYSVGIGQISSEVPQNLSASRPQDRQFILSSKKLLLSDSGFYLCAWSVDIDTEAFFGQGTRLTVV.

The chain combines TRBV29-1 with TRBJ2-2, with TRBD2 as a possible D gene (6 bases). Germline assignment: CDR1 SQVTM and CDR2 ANQGSEA. V was pared by 6 bases and J by 1 base, with 12 bases between. The CDR3 is made up of 14 amino acids. CDR3 protein: CSVSGLLNTGELFF. The CDR3 nucleotides are TGCAGCGTGTCGGGACTCCTGAACACCGGGGAGCTGTTTTTT.